The 15 T cell receptor beta chains reported below all come from one sample, sequenced in a study of T cell responses to AZD1222 COVID-19 vaccine. Produced via immunoSEQ multiplex PCR; TCRdb's table is partial and in-frame only. The sample lists about 110,000 clones, about nine tenths occurring once. The source material was peripheral blood, sampled on day 0 of AZD1222 vaccination. The receptors stem from an adult in good health.

This chain links TRBV7-2 with TRBJ1-2; 8 nucleotides match TRBD1. After removal of 6 bases from V and 5 bases from J, the junction contained 5 bases not matched to a gene. Per germline, CDR1 SGHTA and CDR2 FQGNSA. The CDR3 has 13 amino acids. The CDR3 DNA reads as TGTGCCAGCAGAGGTGACAGGGGATATGGCTACACCTTC. Translated, it gives CASRGDRGYGYTF.

The count of this clone is one. The rearrangement uses TRBV6-5 and TRBJ1-5, with D possibly TRBD1 on 5 matching bases. This CDR3 is built from 13 residues. Trimming removed 5 bases at V and 10 bases at J, with 15 bases between. Germline V lookup: CDR1 MNHEY, CDR2 SVGAGI. DNA of the CDR3: TGTGCCAGCAGTCCGGCAGGACGGGGCCCCCAGCATTTT. Residues: CASSPAGRGPQHF.

The chain recombines TRBV6-1 with TRBJ2-2; perhaps TRBD1 as D (6 bases). The CDR3 is 16 amino acids. Trimming removed 1 base from V and 0 bases from J, with 9 bases in between. The germline gives CDR1 MNHNS, CDR2 SASEGT. The CDR3 loop reads CASSEEPGANTGELFF. The DNA of the CDR3 is TGTGCCAGCAGTGAAGAACCAGGGGCGAACACCGGGGAGCTGTTTTTT.

The CDR3 region is CASSLGAGPSYEQYF. CDR3 DNA sequence: TGTGCCAGCAGCTTAGGAGCAGGGCCTTCCTACGAGCAGTACTTC. The V and J genes are TRBV11-2 and TRBJ2-7; possibly TRBD1 for D (5 bases). Germline CDR1 is SGHAT and CDR2 is FQNNGV. V lost 1 base and J lost 1, with 11 bases in between. CDR3 length: 15 amino acids.

The V call is TRBV10-3, the J call TRBJ1-2, with D perhaps TRBD1 (5 bases). CDR3 length: 13 residues. V lost 7 bases to trimming and J lost 3 bases, with 12 bases between them. Germline V lookup: CDR1 ENHRY, CDR2 SYGVKD. The CDR3 spells CAITEGLYYGYTF. In DNA, the CDR3 is TGTGCCATCACAGAGGGACTATACTATGGCTACACCTTC.

V gene TRBV7-9 combines with J gene TRBJ2-7, with TRBD2 as a possible D gene (6 bases). The germline CDR1 and CDR2 sequences are SEHNR and FQNEAQ (reference sequence). Between the trimmed V and J ends, which lost 11 bases and 6 bases, there was a span of 20 bases. This CDR3 has 13 amino acids. The CDR3 DNA is TGTGCCCTCTCCGACGGGGGACGATTCGAGCAGTACTTC. Its protein product is CALSDGGRFEQYF.

This chain connects TRBV25-1 to TRBJ2-7; 9 bases are shared with TRBD2. This CDR3 is 14 amino acids long. J gave up 7 bases and V 3 bases, and 7 bases lay outside the gene matches. CDR1 and CDR2 from the germline V gene are MGHDK and SYGVNS. CDR3 residues: CASSEAGAGGEQYF. CDR3 DNA: TGTGCCAGCAGTGAGGCGGGAGCGGGAGGAGAGCAGTACTTC.

This clone appeared once. The chain uses TRBV5-1 and TRBJ1-1; perhaps TRBD1 as D (5 bases). CDR3 length equals 15 residues. Deletions cut 4 bases from V and 0 bases from J, with 13 bases between. The germline V gene encodes CDR1 SGHRS and CDR2 YFSETQ. The CDR3 spells CASSDTGTVNTEAFF. The CDR3 bases are TGCGCCAGCAGCGATACCGGGACGGTGAACACTGAAGCTTTCTTT.

This chain uses TRBV6-2 or TRBV6-3 with TRBJ1-5, with 7 bases lining up with TRBD1. Germline trimming cut 4 bases from V and 3 bases from J; bases unmatched to any gene: 3. The V gene's germline CDR1 is MNHEY and CDR2 SVGEGT. CDR3 length: 14 amino acids. CDR3 in amino acids: CASSWDSANQPQHF. CDR3 bases: TGTGCCAGCAGTTGGGACAGCGCCAATCAGCCCCAGCATTTT.

V and J are TRBV19 and TRBJ1-2, with D possibly matching TRBD1 (6 bases). The CDR3 is 14 amino acids. V was pared by 4 bases and J by 4 bases, with 13 bases between. The germline gives CDR1 LNHDA, CDR2 SQIVND (reference sequence). CDR3 DNA: TGTGCCAGTAGTACTTTCGGGACAAGCTATGGCTACACCTTC. The encoded protein is CASSTFGTSYGYTF.

This chain uses TRBV3-1 (or the pseudogene TRBV3-2) with TRBJ1-3, with 11 bases aligning to TRBD1. Trimming took 3 bases from V and 2 from J; bases not matched to a gene: 3. CDR3 length: 16 residues. Germline V gives CDR1 LGHDT, CDR2 YNNKEL (reference sequence). The DNA of the CDR3 is TGTGCCAGCAGCCAGGGACAGGGGGGCGCTGGAAACACCATATATTTT. Amino acids: CASSQGQGGAGNTIYF.

The V gene is TRBV4-2, the J gene TRBJ2-1; TRBD2 matches at 8 bases. Germline V CDR1 and CDR2: LGHNA, YNFKEQ. The CDR3 is made up of 15 amino acids. V lost 4 bases and J lost 9; bases outside the gene matches: 11. The CDR3 is CASSRNIAGSTEQFF. The CDR3 coding sequence is TGTGCCAGCAGCCGAAACATAGCGGGATCGACTGAGCAGTTCTTC.

This sequence joins TRBV19 and TRBJ2-2; D unclear. Deletions cut 2 bases from V and 8 bases from J, with 6 bases between. The CDR3 runs to 12 residues. Germline V gives CDR1 LNHDA, CDR2 SQIVND (reference sequence). The CDR3: CASSISAGELFF. Here the CDR3 DNA reads TGTGCCAGTAGTATATCGGCTGGGGAGCTGTTTTTT.

The V and J genes are TRBV6-5 and TRBJ1-1; D may be TRBD1 (6 bases). The CDR3 loop spans 11 amino acids. V was pared by 6 bases and J by 8 bases, with 10 bases between. The germline gives CDR1 MNHEY, CDR2 SVGAGI. This chain's CDR3 is CASRLDSEAFF. The CDR3 DNA reads TGTGCCAGCAGATTGGACAGCGAAGCTTTCTTT.

The chain links TRBV6-6 to TRBJ1-2; 9 bases are a match to TRBD1. The CDR3 is made up of 16 amino acids. Germline CDR1 is MNHNY and CDR2 is SVGAGI (reference sequence). The V gene end was trimmed by 4 bases and the J gene end by 2 bases; junction bases not matched to a gene: 8. In DNA, the CDR3 is TGTGCCAGCAGTTCGGACCGGGACAGGGACAACTATGGCTACACCTTC. Its translation is CASSSDRDRDNYGYTF.